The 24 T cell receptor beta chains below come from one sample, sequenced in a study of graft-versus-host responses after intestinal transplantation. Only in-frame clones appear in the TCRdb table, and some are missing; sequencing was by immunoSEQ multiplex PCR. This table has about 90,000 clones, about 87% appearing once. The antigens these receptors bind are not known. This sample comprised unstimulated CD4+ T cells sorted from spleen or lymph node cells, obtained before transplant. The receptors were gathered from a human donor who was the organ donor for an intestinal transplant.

This chain's CDR3 is CASNAATSYEQYF. Written as DNA, the CDR3 is TGTGCCAGTAACGCGGCCACTTCATACGAGCAGTACTTC. The chain recombines TRBV6-1 with TRBJ2-7; no clear D gene. V was pared by 9 bases and J by 4 bases, with 16 bases between. The V gene's germline CDR1 is MNHNS and CDR2 SASEGT. This CDR3 region has 13 residues.

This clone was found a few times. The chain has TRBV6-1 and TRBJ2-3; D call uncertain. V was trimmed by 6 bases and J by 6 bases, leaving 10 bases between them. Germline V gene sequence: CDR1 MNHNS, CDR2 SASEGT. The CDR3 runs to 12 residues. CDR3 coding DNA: TGTGCCAGCAGCCTAGTGTGGGATACGCAGTATTTT. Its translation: CASSLVWDTQYF.

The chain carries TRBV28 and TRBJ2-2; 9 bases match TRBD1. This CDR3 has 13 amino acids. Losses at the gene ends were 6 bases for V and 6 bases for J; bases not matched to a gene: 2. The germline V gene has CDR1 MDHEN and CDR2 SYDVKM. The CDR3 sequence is CASRRTGAGELFF. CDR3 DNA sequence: TGTGCCAGCAGGCGGACAGGGGCCGGGGAGCTGTTTTTT.

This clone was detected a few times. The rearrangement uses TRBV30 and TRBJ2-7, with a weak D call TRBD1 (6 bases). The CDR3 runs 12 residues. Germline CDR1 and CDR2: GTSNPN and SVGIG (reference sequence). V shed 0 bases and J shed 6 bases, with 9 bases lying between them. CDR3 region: CAWSVARGEQYF. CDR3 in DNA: TGTGCCTGGAGTGTAGCCAGGGGCGAGCAGTACTTC.

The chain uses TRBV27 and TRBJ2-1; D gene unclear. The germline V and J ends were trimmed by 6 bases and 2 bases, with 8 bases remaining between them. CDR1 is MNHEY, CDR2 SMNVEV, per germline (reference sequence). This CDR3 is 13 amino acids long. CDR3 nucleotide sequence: TGTGCCAGCAGCTCCCAGGCCTACAATGAGCAGTTCTTC. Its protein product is CASSSQAYNEQFF.

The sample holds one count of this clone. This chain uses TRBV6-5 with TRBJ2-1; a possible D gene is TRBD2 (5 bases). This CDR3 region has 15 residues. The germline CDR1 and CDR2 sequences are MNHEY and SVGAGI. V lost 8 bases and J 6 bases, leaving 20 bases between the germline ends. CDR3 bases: TGTGCCAGCGCCTATGACTACCGCCAACCCAATGAGCAGTTCTTC. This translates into CASAYDYRQPNEQFF.

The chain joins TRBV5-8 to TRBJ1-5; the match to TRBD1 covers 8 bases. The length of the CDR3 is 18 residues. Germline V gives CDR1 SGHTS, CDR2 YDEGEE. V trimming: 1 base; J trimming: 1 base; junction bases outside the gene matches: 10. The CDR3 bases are TGTGCCAGCAGCTTGATTGTGTGGACAGGGAGAAGCAATCAGCCCCAGCATTTT. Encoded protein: CASSLIVWTGRSNQPQHF.

CDR3 coding DNA: TGTGCCAGCAGAGCCGGGACAGGGTCGAACTATGGCTACACCTTC. Protein: CASRAGTGSNYGYTF. This chain joins TRBV11-3 and TRBJ1-2, with 9 bases identical to TRBD1. This CDR3 has 15 amino acids. Germline V gene lookup returns CDR1 SGHNT and CDR2 YENEEA. J lost 2 bases, V lost 6 bases, and 7 bases had no gene match.

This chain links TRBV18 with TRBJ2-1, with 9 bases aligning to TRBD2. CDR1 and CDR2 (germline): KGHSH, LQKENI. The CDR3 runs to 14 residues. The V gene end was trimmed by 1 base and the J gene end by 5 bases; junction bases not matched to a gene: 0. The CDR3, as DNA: TGTGCCAGCTCACCACTAGCGGGAGACAATGAGCAGTTCTTC. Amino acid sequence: CASSPLAGDNEQFF.

The CDR3 region has the DNA TGCGCCAGCAGCTTTCTAGCGAGAGAGGACAATGAGCAGTTCTTC. This gives the protein CASSFLAREDNEQFF. The rearrangement uses TRBV5-1 and TRBJ2-1, with TRBD2 as a possible D gene (6 bases). CDR3 size: 15 residues. CDR1 and CDR2 (germline): SGHRS, YFSETQ. Trimming shortened V by 2 bases and J by 5 bases, and 14 bases separated the two germline ends.

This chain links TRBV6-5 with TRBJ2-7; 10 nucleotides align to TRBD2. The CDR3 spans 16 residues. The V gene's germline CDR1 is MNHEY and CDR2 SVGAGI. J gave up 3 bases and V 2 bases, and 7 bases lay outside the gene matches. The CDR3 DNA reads TGTGCCAGCAGTTACGGGGGACTAGCGCAAATCTACGAGCAGTACTTC. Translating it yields CASSYGGLAQIYEQYF.

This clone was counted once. This chain's CDR3 is CASSWNRANQPQHF. Written as DNA, the CDR3 is TGTGCCAGCAGCTGGAACAGAGCCAATCAGCCCCAGCATTTT. The chain combines TRBV7-2 with TRBJ1-5; unclear D gene. This CDR3 is built from 14 residues. In germline, CDR1 is SGHTA, CDR2 FQGNSA. Trimming removed 4 bases at V and 3 bases at J, with 10 bases between.

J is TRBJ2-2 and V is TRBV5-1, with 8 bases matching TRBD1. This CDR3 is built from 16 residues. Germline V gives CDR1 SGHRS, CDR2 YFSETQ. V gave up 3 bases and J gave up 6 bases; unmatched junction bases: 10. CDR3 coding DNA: TGCGCCAGCAGCTCGCTTGGACAGGGAGGATCCGGGGAGCTGTTTTTT. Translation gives CASSSLGQGGSGELFF.

CDR3 loop: CASSKRESYEQYF. CDR3 DNA: TGTGCCAGCAGCAAACGGGAGAGCTACGAGCAGTACTTC. J is TRBJ2-7 and V is TRBV7-2, with D possibly TRBD2 on 6 matching bases. Germline V gene data show CDR1 as SGHTA and CDR2 as FQGNSA. V gave up 5 bases and J gave up 3 bases, with 11 bases separating them. This CDR3 spans 13 amino acids.

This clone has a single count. CDR3 nucleotide sequence: TGCGCCAGCAGCGCACAGGGGGCTGGCATAGCCAAAAACATTCAGTACTTC. Protein sequence: CASSAQGAGIAKNIQYF. The chain recombines TRBV4-1 with TRBJ2-4; 9 nucleotides line up with TRBD1. The germline gives CDR1 MGHRA, CDR2 YSYEKL. The CDR3 has 17 residues. J was trimmed by 0 bases and V by 5 bases; bases with no gene match: 8.

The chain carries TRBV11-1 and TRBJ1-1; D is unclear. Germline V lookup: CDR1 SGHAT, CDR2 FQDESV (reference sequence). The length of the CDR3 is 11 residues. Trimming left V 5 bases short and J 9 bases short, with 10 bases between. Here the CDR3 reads CASSLRGKAFF. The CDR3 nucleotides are TGTGCCAGCAGCCTCCGGGGTAAAGCTTTCTTT.

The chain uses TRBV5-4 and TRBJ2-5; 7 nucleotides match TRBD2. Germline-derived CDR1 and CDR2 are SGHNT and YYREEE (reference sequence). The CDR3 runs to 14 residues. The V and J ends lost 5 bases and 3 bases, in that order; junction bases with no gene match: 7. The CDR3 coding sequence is TGTGCCAGCAGGGTTTCGCGGGAGAAAGAGACCCAGTACTTC. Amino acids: CASRVSREKETQYF. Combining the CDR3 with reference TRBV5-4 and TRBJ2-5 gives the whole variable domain ETGVTQSPTHLIKTRGQQVTLRCSSQSGHNTVSWYQQALGQGPQFIFQYYREEENGRGNFPPRFSGLQFPNYSSELNVNALELDDSALYLCASRVSREKETQYFGPGTRLLVL.

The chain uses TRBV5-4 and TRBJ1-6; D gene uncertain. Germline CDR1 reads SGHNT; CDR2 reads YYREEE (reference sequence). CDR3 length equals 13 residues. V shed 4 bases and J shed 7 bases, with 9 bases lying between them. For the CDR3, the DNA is TGTGCCAGCAGCCTTTGGCTGAATTCACCCCTCCACTTT. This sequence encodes CASSLWLNSPLHF.

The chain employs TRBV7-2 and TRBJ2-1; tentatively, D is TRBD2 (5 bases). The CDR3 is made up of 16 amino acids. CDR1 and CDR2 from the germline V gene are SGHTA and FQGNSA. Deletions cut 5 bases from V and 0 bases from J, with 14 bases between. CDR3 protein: CASSLSGSGSYNEQFF. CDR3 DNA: TGTGCCAGCAGCCTATCTGGGAGCGGCTCCTACAATGAGCAGTTCTTC.

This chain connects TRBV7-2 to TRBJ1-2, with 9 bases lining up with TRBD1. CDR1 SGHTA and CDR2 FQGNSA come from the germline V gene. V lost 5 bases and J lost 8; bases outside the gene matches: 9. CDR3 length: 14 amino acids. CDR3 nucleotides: TGTGCCAGCAGCCCGACACGGGACAGGGAGGGCTACACCTTC. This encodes CASSPTRDREGYTF.

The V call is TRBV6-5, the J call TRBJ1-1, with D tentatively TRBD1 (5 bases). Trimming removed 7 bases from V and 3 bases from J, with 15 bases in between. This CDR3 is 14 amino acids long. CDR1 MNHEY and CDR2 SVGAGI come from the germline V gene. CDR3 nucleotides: TGTGCCAGCATCAACCTGGGGGGGGACACTGAAGCTTTCTTT. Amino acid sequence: CASINLGGDTEAFF.

CDR3 amino acids: CASSLVRQGGEAFF. In DNA form, the CDR3 reads TGTGCCAGCAGCTTAGTTAGGCAGGGAGGTGAAGCTTTCTTT. The rearrangement joins TRBV11-2 to TRBJ1-1; TRBD1 is a possible D gene (5 bases). The CDR3 length is 14 residues. Per germline, CDR1 SGHAT and CDR2 FQNNGV. Deletions cut 1 base from V and 7 bases from J, with 13 bases between.

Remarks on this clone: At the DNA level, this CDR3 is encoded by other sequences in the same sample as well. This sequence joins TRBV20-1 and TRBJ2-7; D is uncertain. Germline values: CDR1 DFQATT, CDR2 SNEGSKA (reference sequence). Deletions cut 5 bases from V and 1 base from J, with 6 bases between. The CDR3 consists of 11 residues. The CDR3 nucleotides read TGCAGTGCTCCCCGGTCCTACGAGCAGTACTTC. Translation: CSAPRSYEQYF.

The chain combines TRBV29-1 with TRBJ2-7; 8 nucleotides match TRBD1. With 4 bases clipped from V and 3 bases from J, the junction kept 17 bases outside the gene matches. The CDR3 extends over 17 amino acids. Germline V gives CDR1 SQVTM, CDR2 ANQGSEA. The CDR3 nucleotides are TGCAGCGTTGGCTGGGCGGGTACAGGGGGAACCTTCTACGAGCAGTACTTC. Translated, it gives CSVGWAGTGGTFYEQYF.